Listed below are T cell receptor beta chains from one sample, sequenced in a study of blood T cell repertoires in COVID-19. TCRdb's copy holds only in-frame clones and misses some; the assay was immunoSEQ multiplex PCR. This table holds tens of thousands of clones, roughly nine tenths found once. The sequencing sample was made of peripheral blood. The receptors shown here come from a woman in her 50s with active or convalescent COVID-19. Both conserved end residues are part of each CDR3. Fields, in order: V gene, D gene, J gene, clone size, CDR3 DNA, CDR3 protein. The D gene is left open where the match is weak. Clone size is given for some rows only: seen once, a few or many times, or a class if the clone is expanded.

TRBV7-8,TRBD1,TRBJ1-2,.,TGTGCCAGCAGCTTAGGGGGGGACAGGAACTATGGCTACACCTTC,CASSLGGDRNYGYTF
TRBV6-2/TRBV6-3,.,TRBJ1-1,.,TGTGCCAGCAGTTCCGGTATGAACACTGAAGCTTTCTTT,CASSSGMNTEAFF
TRBV5-6,.,TRBJ2-1,.,TGTGCCAGCAGCTTGGAAGCGGGGACATACAATGAGCAGTTCTTC,CASSLEAGTYNEQFF
TRBV5-4,.,TRBJ1-2,.,TGTGCCAGCAGCTTGTTGGGCCCGGCGGGCTACACCTTC,CASSLLGPAGYTF
TRBV6-5,TRBD1,TRBJ1-1,.,TGTGCCAGCAGCCTCAGACAGGGTTGGACTGAAGCTTTCTTT,CASSLRQGWTEAFF
TRBV3-1/TRBV3-2,TRBD1,TRBJ2-1,.,TGTGCCAGCAGCCCTCGACAGGGGGAGCAGTTCTTC,CASSPRQGEQFF
TRBV9,TRBD1,TRBJ2-3,.,TGTGCCAGCAGCAGGACAGGGCTGGTGGGCCCGGGCACAGATACGCAGTATTTT,CASSRTGLVGPGTDTQYF
TRBV4-2,TRBD1,TRBJ1-2,.,TGTGCCAGCAGACCCTCGCAGGGGGGCTATGGCTACACCTTC,CASRPSQGGYGYTF
TRBV27,.,TRBJ1-6,.,TGTGCCAGCAGTTTATCCGGGGGGACGAGGAATTCACCCCTCCACTTT,CASSLSGGTRNSPLHF
TRBV27,TRBD1,TRBJ1-1,.,TGTGCCAGCAGTCCAGGACAGGGGGCAACTGAAGCTTTCTTT,CASSPGQGATEAFF
TRBV12-3/TRBV12-4,.,TRBJ1-2,.,TGTGCCAGCAGACGGACAGCCTATGGCTACACCTTC,CASRRTAYGYTF
TRBV6-5,.,TRBJ1-4,.,TGTGCCAGCAGTCCCCTCGTTGCAACTAATGAAAAACTGTTTTTT,CASSPLVATNEKLFF
TRBV19,TRBD1,TRBJ2-1,.,TGTGCCAGTAGTATGGGACAGTCCCTAAGGAATGAGCAGTTCTTC,CASSMGQSLRNEQFF
TRBV5-4,TRBD2,TRBJ2-1,.,TGTGCCAGCAGCTTTCGCGGGGGGGCGTATGAGCAGTTCTTC,CASSFRGGAYEQFF
TRBV18,.,TRBJ2-2,few,TGTGCCAGCTCACCCCCGAGCACCGGGGAGCTGTTTTTT,CASSPPSTGELFF
TRBV5-1,.,TRBJ1-6,once,TGCGCCAGCAGCTTGGCCTTTAATAATTCACCCCTCCACTTT,CASSLAFNNSPLHF
TRBV11-2,TRBD1,TRBJ2-7,.,TGTGCCAGCAGCCCGAGGACAGGGGCCGAGCAGTACTTC,CASSPRTGAEQYF
TRBV5-1,TRBD1,TRBJ2-7,.,TGCGCCAGCAGGGGGACAGGGGGCAATTACGAGCAGTACTTC,CASRGTGGNYEQYF
TRBV14,.,TRBJ1-1,few,TGTGCCAGCAGCCAAGATGCGGGGTGGGGCACTGAAGCTTTCTTT,CASSQDAGWGTEAFF
TRBV7-9,.,TRBJ1-2,few,TGTGCCAGCAGCTATCAGGGGATTAACTATGGCTACACCTTC,CASSYQGINYGYTF
TRBV6-6,TRBD1,TRBJ1-3,.,TGTGCCAGCAATTTTGGACAGGGACTAGGAAACACCATATATTTT,CASNFGQGLGNTIYF
TRBV18,.,TRBJ1-3,once,TGTGCCAGCTCACCAGTAGAAGGAAACACCATATATTTT,CASSPVEGNTIYF
TRBV5-1,.,TRBJ2-2,.,TGCGCCAGCAGCTTGGGGGGCTCGGCCGGGGAGCTGTTTTTT,CASSLGGSAGELFF
TRBV7-8,.,TRBJ1-1,.,TGTGCCAGCAGCCTAAACAGGGTCACTGAAGCTTTCTTT,CASSLNRVTEAFF
TRBV7-2,TRBD1,TRBJ2-7,.,TGTGCCAGCAGCTTGAGACAGGGGCCCCACGAGCAGTACTTC,CASSLRQGPHEQYF